Listed here are 30 T cell receptor beta chains from one sample, sequenced in a study of T-cell memory formation after mild COVID-19. MiXCR, run by TCRdb on the 5' RACE reads, gives a single entry per CDR3 protein. The data hold tens of thousands of distinct CDR3 sequences, with around a quarter observed a single time. Sequencing input: PBMCs or a T cell subset sorted from them (not recorded which). The receptor set was obtained from a man aged 18 to 30 who had mild COVID-19 (a few samples of this study predate the infection). Cell type and time point are not known.

This clonotype was seen only a few times. The chain joins TRBV4-1 to TRBJ2-4; D remains unclear. The CDR3 totals 14 residues. CDR1 is MGHRA, CDR2 YSYEKL, per germline. The ends were cut back, 4 bases at V and 5 bases at J, with 12 bases in the middle. This CDR3 is CASSPLPFENIQYF. The CDR3 DNA reads as TGCGCCAGCAGCCCCTTGCCATTCGAAAACATTCAGTACTTC.

This clonotype was seen only a few times. The V and J genes are TRBV5-1 and TRBJ2-1; 9 nucleotides align to TRBD1. The ends lost 3 bases at V and 7 bases at J; junction bases unmatched: 5. Germline V gives CDR1 SGHRS, CDR2 YFSETQ. The CDR3 has 14 amino acids. The CDR3 loop reads CASSWGQGKNEQFF. The CDR3 DNA follows: TGCGCCAGCAGCTGGGGACAGGGTAAAAATGAGCAGTTCTTC.

This clonotype occurred a few times. The chain carries TRBV7-9 and TRBJ2-7; TRBD1 or TRBD2 may be the D gene (7 bases each). CDR3 length: 15 amino acids. Between the trimmed V and J ends, which lost 4 bases and 3 bases, there was a span of 16 bases. The germline gives CDR1 SEHNR, CDR2 FQNEAQ (reference sequence). The CDR3 DNA follows: TGTGCCAGCAGCTCAGGGGGGGAGAGTTACTACGAGCAGTACGTC. This encodes CASSSGGESYYEQYV.

This chain uses TRBV7-9 with TRBJ2-7, with 7 bases that match TRBD1. This CDR3 contains 15 residues. V dropped 4 bases and J dropped 7; count of bases not matched to a gene: 13. Per the germline V gene, CDR1 is SEHNR and CDR2 is FQNEAQ (reference sequence). For the CDR3, the DNA is TGTGCCAGCAGCTCAACAACGGCCCTGGGACAGGAGCAGTACGTC. Translated, it gives CASSSTTALGQEQYV.

V usage is TRBV5-1 and J usage is TRBJ2-7, with TRBD1 identical over 11 bases. Germline-derived CDR1 and CDR2 are SGHRS and YFSETQ. The V segment lost 0 bases and the J segment 5 bases; nucleotides outside the gene matches: 4. The CDR3 spans 15 residues. CDR3 nucleotides: TGCGCCAGCAGCTTGGAAGGACAGGGGGCGGACGAGCAGTACGTC. Protein sequence: CASSLEGQGADEQYV.

V is TRBV5-1 and J is TRBJ2-1; 8 positions agree with TRBD2. CDR1 and CDR2 (germline): SGHRS, YFSETQ. The CDR3 is 16 amino acids. V shed 0 bases and J 6 bases; nucleotides not matched to a gene: 8. CDR3: CASSLALGRGGNEQFF. The DNA of the CDR3 is TGCGCCAGCAGCTTGGCCCTAGGCCGGGGGGGCAATGAGCAGTTCTTC.

This clonotype has just a few counts. The J gene is TRBJ2-7, the V gene TRBV4-1; tentatively, D is TRBD1 or TRBD2 (5 bases each). Trimming cost V 3 bases and J 7 bases, with 19 bases left between them. This CDR3 comprises 15 residues. Germline CDR1 and CDR2: MGHRA and YSYEKL. The DNA for the CDR3 is TGCGCCAGCAGCCAGGGGACCACAGTGATCGGAGAGCAGTACTTC. Its translation: CASSQGTTVIGEQYF.

This clonotype was counted at least ten times. This rearrangement joins TRBV5-1 to TRBJ2-2; maybe TRBD2 (5 bases). Trimming took 3 bases from V and 3 from J, leaving 12 bases between them. CDR1 and CDR2 (germline): SGHRS, YFSETQ. CDR3 size: 15 residues. CDR3 DNA: TGCGCCAGCAGCTCCGGCCGGGGAGACACCGGGGAGCTGTTTTTT. Protein product: CASSSGRGDTGELFF.

The J gene is TRBJ2-1, the V gene TRBV9; 9 nucleotides align to TRBD2. Germline CDR1 SGDLS, CDR2 YYNGEE. The CDR3 extends over 15 amino acids. The J segment lost 9 bases and the V segment lost 3 bases, leaving 10 bases of the junction unmatched. The CDR3 DNA follows: TGTGCCAGCAGCGGCTCTAGCGGGGACGCGCTTGAGCAGTTCTTC. Translation gives CASSGSSGDALEQFF.

This chain joins TRBV20-1 and TRBJ2-7; 14 bases are a match to TRBD2. The CDR3 is made up of 15 amino acids. V lost 7 bases and J lost 2; bases outside the gene matches: 7. CDR1 and CDR2 (germline): DFQATT, SNEGSKA (reference sequence). The CDR3 sequence: CSGVGTSGGAYEQYV. The DNA of the CDR3 is TGCAGTGGAGTCGGGACTAGCGGGGGAGCCTACGAGCAGTACGTC.

V is TRBV13 and J is TRBJ2-3, with TRBD2 identical over 15 bases. V was clipped by 4 bases and J by 0 bases; unmatched bases: 5. CDR1 is PRHDT, CDR2 FYEKMQ, per germline (reference sequence). The CDR3 length is 18 residues. The CDR3 sequence: CASSSGLAGGVSTDTQYF. In nucleotides, the CDR3 is TGTGCCAGCAGCTCGGGACTAGCGGGGGGCGTCAGCACAGATACGCAGTATTTT.

The V call is TRBV12-3 or TRBV12-4, the J call TRBJ1-2; D remains ambiguous. Trimming left V 3 bases short and J 5 bases short, with 10 bases between. The CDR3 loop spans 13 amino acids. CDR3 in DNA: TGTGCCAGCAGTTTCCTTCAGCGTTATGGCTACACCTTC. Translated: CASSFLQRYGYTF.

This clonotype has just a few counts. This chain uses TRBV11-2 with TRBJ2-1; a possible D gene is TRBD2 (5 bases). Germline V CDR1 and CDR2: SGHAT, FQNNGV. Trimming removed 4 bases from V and 6 bases from J, with 10 bases in between. This CDR3 spans 13 amino acids. The CDR3 loop reads CASSYESGNEQFF. CDR3 in DNA: TGTGCCAGCAGCTATGAGAGCGGCAATGAGCAGTTCTTC.

This chain joins TRBV27 and TRBJ2-7; perhaps TRBD1 as D (6 bases). The germline gives CDR1 MNHEY, CDR2 SMNVEV (reference sequence). The CDR3 has 14 residues. The V gene lost 3 bases and the J gene lost 2 bases, with 11 bases spanning the gap. As DNA, the CDR3 is TGTGCCAGCAGTTTTTCGACAGGTACCTACGAGCAGTACTTC. It specifies CASSFSTGTYEQYF.

J is TRBJ1-1 and V is TRBV7-9, with D tentatively TRBD1 (5 bases). Deletions cut 1 base from V and 6 bases from J, with 15 bases between. This CDR3 spans 15 amino acids. Germline-derived CDR1 and CDR2 are SEHNR and FQNEAQ (reference sequence). Here the CDR3 reads CASSLGIGVNAEAFF. The DNA for the CDR3 is TGTGCCAGCAGCTTAGGAATAGGGGTCAACGCTGAAGCTTTCTTT.

In its sample, this clonotype was seen a few times. The rearrangement uses TRBV4-3 and TRBJ2-6; 7 bases align to TRBD1. CDR3 length: 18 residues. J lost 0 bases, V lost 4 bases, and 9 bases had no gene match. CDR1 is LGHNA, CDR2 YSLEER, per germline. The CDR3 loop is CASSRNRGTDSGANVLTF. CDR3 sequence (DNA): TGCGCCAGCAGCCGCAACAGGGGCACTGACTCTGGGGCCAACGTCCTGACTTTC.

The V gene is TRBV6-6, the J gene TRBJ2-6, with a tentative D call TRBD1 (5 bases). V lost 4 bases and J lost 1, with 8 bases in between. Germline values: CDR1 MNHNY, CDR2 SVGAGI (reference sequence). The CDR3 is 15 residues long. The CDR3 is CASSSAGSGANVLTF. DNA for the CDR3: TGTGCCAGCAGTTCGGCAGGGTCTGGGGCCAACGTCCTGACTTTC.

V usage is TRBV18 and J usage is TRBJ2-1; 7 bases align to TRBD1. From germline, CDR1 is KGHSH and CDR2 LQKENI. This CDR3 is built from 14 residues. The ends lost 5 bases at V and 5 bases at J; junction bases unmatched: 6. The CDR3 sequence: CASSAGGRDNEQFF. DNA of the CDR3: TGTGCCAGCTCAGCAGGGGGAAGGGACAATGAGCAGTTCTTC.

This clonotype was picked up a small number of times. J is TRBJ2-1 and V is TRBV5-4; D is perhaps TRBD1 (5 bases). V shed 3 bases and J shed 7 bases, with 11 bases lying between them. CDR1 is SGHNT, CDR2 YYREEE, per germline (reference sequence). The CDR3 covers 13 residues. The DNA of the CDR3 is TGTGCCAGCAGCTCTGGGGCGGAGAATGAGCAGTTCTTC. As protein: CASSSGAENEQFF.

This clonotype is labeled medium-sized (0.01 to 0.1%). The rearrangement joins TRBV3-1 to TRBJ2-5; D is possibly TRBD2 (6 bases). The CDR3 totals 17 residues. Per germline, CDR1 LGHDT and CDR2 YNNKEL (reference sequence). Trimming pared 1 base from V and 2 bases from J, leaving 17 bases between. The CDR3 region is CASSQVVIAVSQETQYF. The CDR3 DNA reads TGTGCCAGCAGCCAAGTAGTGATAGCGGTGTCACAAGAGACCCAGTACTTC.

This chain uses TRBV29-1 with TRBJ2-5; 12 bases align to TRBD2. The trim removed 1 base at V and 0 bases at J, leaving 12 bases unmatched. This CDR3 has 19 amino acids. In germline, CDR1 is SQVTM, CDR2 ANQGSEA. CDR3 amino acids: CSVEAPWALAGGHQETQYF. The CDR3 DNA reads as TGCAGCGTTGAAGCCCCGTGGGCCCTAGCGGGGGGGCACCAAGAGACCCAGTACTTC. Full variable domain (missing parts from reference TRBV29-1 and TRBJ2-5): SAVISQKPSRDICQRGTSLTIQCQVDSQVTMMFWYRQQPGQSLTLIATANQGSEATYESGFVIDKFPISRPNLTFSTLTVSNMSPEDSSIYLCSVEAPWALAGGHQETQYFGPGTRLLVL.

In this sample, this clonotype turned up a few times. The chain couples TRBV27 to TRBJ2-2; no definite D call. V was cut by 8 bases and J by 1 base, with 11 bases left in between. This CDR3 comprises 14 residues. CDR1 is MNHEY and CDR2 is SMNVEV in the germline V gene (reference sequence). In DNA, the CDR3 is TGTGCCAGCGGCTCCTCTTTGAACACCGGGGAGCTGTTTTTT. Its protein is CASGSSLNTGELFF.

This clonotype was observed a few times. The V and J genes are TRBV27 and TRBJ2-7, with 10 nucleotides matching TRBD2. V trimming: 5 bases; J trimming: 2 bases; junction bases outside the gene matches: 9. Per germline, CDR1 MNHEY and CDR2 SMNVEV (reference sequence). This CDR3 comprises 16 residues. The CDR3 nucleotides read TGTGCCAGCAGTCCCTTGGGGAGCGGGGGGGCCTACGAGCAGTACTTC. Translated: CASSPLGSGGAYEQYF.

This clonotype was seen more than once but under ten times. The chain links TRBV28 to TRBJ2-7; 14 bases fit TRBD2. Germline V lookup: CDR1 MDHEN, CDR2 SYDVKM. The CDR3 totals 18 residues. Germline trimming cut 6 bases from V and 0 bases from J; bases unmatched to any gene: 10. CDR3 DNA: TGTGCCAGCAGATCCGGGACTAGCGGGGGAAGGTTCTCCTACGAGCAGTACGTC. This gives the protein CASRSGTSGGRFSYEQYV.

The chain is built from TRBV4-3 and TRBJ1-1; TRBD1 is a possible D gene (6 bases). This CDR3 is 16 amino acids long. The germline CDR1 and CDR2 sequences are LGHNA and YSLEER. V shed 4 bases and J shed 3 bases, with 18 bases lying between them. The CDR3 loop is CASSPNLDRWYTEAFF. CDR3 coding DNA: TGCGCCAGCAGCCCTAACTTAGACAGGTGGTACACTGAAGCTTTCTTT.

This sequence joins TRBV5-1 and TRBJ1-1; perhaps TRBD1 as D (5 bases). This CDR3 comprises 12 residues. The germline gives CDR1 SGHRS, CDR2 YFSETQ. V was trimmed by 8 bases and J by 3 bases, leaving 11 bases between them. The CDR3 loop is CASRGGDTEAFF. The CDR3 nucleotides read TGCGCCAGTCGTGGGGGGGACACTGAAGCTTTCTTT.

There are a few counts of this clonotype. The chain employs TRBV4-1 and TRBJ2-2, with D perhaps TRBD2 (6 bases). This CDR3 is 16 amino acids long. The V and J ends lost 5 bases and 4 bases respectively, with 17 bases between them. Germline V gives CDR1 MGHRA, CDR2 YSYEKL. CDR3: CASSTHRAGSTGELFF. CDR3 coding DNA: TGCGCCAGCAGCACCCACCGCGCGGGGAGCACCGGGGAGCTGTTTTTT.

The rearrangement joins TRBV6-5 to TRBJ2-5; D not certain. From germline, CDR1 is MNHEY and CDR2 SVGAGI. The CDR3 totals 11 residues. The V gene lost 7 bases and the J gene lost 5 bases, with 8 bases spanning the gap. Here the CDR3 reads CASTSLETQYF. DNA for the CDR3: TGTGCCAGCACCTCCTTGGAGACCCAGTACTTC.

The chain is built from TRBV20-1 and TRBJ2-4; D not resolved. Germline values: CDR1 DFQATT, CDR2 SNEGSKA (reference sequence). This CDR3 comprises 14 residues. Trimming left V 2 bases short and J 0 bases short, with 8 bases between. CDR3 sequence reads: CSARLSEAKNIQYF. The CDR3 coding sequence is TGCAGTGCTAGATTGTCCGAAGCCAAAAACATTCAGTACTTC.

Only a few counts were recorded for this clonotype. This chain uses TRBV7-9 with TRBJ2-5, with D possibly being TRBD1 or TRBD2 (6 bases each). The CDR3 covers 16 residues. Germline V gives CDR1 SEHNR, CDR2 FQNEAQ (reference sequence). V was clipped by 5 bases and J by 3 bases, with 19 bases between them. CDR3 bases: TGTGCCAGCAGCCTCCCGAGGGGGGACTCTGAAGAGACCCAGTACTTC. It specifies CASSLPRGDSEETQYF.